This T cell receptor beta chain was observed in a study of blood T cells in healthy people across ages. Findings and limits, study-wide: A conclusive naive versus antigen-experienced comparison was prevented by the unsorted PBMCs.

This clonotype was detected only a few times. As yet, its antigen is unknown. The second PCR ran about 6 to 11 cycles with a sample-barcoded 5' primer and J-beta primers. A single record per CDR3 protein comes from TCRdb applying MiXCR to the 5' RACE reads. The table records about 900,000 distinct CDR3 sequences, approximately 67% of them present only once. The CDR3 consists of 13 residues. V was pared by 6 bases and J by 7 bases, with 11 bases between. The germline gives CDR1 SGHRS, CDR2 YFSETQ. This sequence was found in a young man in good health. The sample comprised blood. V is TRBV5-1 and J is TRBJ1-6; maybe TRBD1 (6 bases). CDR3 nucleotides: TGCGCCAGCACGGGGGCGTCGAATTCACCCCTCCACTTT. The encoded protein is CASTGASNSPLHF. The full variable domain, completed using reference TRBV5-1 and TRBJ1-6, is KAGVTQTPRYLIKTRGQQVTLSCSPISGHRSVSWYQQTPGQGLQFLFEYFSETQRNKGNFPGRFSGRQFSNSRSEMNVSTLELGDSALYLCASTGASNSPLHFGNGTRLTVT.